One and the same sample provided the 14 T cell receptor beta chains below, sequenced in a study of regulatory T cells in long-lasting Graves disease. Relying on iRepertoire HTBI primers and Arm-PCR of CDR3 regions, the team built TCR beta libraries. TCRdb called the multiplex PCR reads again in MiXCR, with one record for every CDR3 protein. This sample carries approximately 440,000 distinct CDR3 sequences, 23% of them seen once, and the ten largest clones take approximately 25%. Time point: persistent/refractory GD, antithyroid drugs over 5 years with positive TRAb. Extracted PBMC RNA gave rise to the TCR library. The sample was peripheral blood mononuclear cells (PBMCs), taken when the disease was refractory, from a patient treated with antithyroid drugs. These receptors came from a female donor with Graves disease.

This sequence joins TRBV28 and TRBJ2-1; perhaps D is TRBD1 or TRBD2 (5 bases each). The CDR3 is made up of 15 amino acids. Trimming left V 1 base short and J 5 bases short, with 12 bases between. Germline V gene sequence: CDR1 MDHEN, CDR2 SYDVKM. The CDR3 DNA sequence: TGTGCCAGCAGTTTATCGCCGGGACCGCACAATGAGCAGTTCTTC. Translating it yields CASSLSPGPHNEQFF. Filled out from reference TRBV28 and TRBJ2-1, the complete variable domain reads DVKVTQSSRYLVKRTGEKVFLECVQDMDHENMFWYRQDPGLGLRLIYFSYDVKMKEKGDIPEGYSVSREKKERFSLILESASTNQTSMYLCASSLSPGPHNEQFFGPGTRLTVL.

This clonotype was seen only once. The CDR3 DNA follows: TGTGCCAGCTCACCTGACGGGATTTCACGCAATCAGCCCCAGCATTTT. Translating it yields CASSPDGISRNQPQHF. This rearrangement joins TRBV18 to TRBJ1-5; no clear D. Trimming pared 3 bases from V and 2 bases from J, leaving 14 bases between. The CDR3 loop spans 16 amino acids. Germline V lookup: CDR1 KGHSH, CDR2 LQKENI.

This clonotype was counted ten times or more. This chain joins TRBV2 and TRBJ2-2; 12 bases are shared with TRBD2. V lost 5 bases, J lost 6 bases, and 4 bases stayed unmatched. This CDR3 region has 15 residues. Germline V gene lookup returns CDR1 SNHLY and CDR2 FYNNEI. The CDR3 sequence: CASSPTSGSPGELFF. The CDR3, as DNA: TGTGCCAGCAGTCCGACTAGCGGGAGTCCCGGGGAGCTGTTTTTT.

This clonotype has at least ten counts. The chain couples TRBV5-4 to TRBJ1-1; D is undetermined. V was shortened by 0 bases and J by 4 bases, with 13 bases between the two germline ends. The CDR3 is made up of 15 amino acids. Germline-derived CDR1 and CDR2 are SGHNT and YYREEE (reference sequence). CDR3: CASSLARGLVTEAFF. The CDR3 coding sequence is TGTGCCAGCAGCTTGGCCCGCGGGTTAGTCACTGAAGCTTTCTTT.

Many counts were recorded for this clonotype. CDR3 sequence: CASSPRAGHVTPQHF. The CDR3 DNA is TGTGCCAGCAGTCCGAGGGCGGGCCATGTAACGCCCCAGCATTTT. The chain has TRBV2 and TRBJ1-5; D gene unclear. Germline CDR1 is SNHLY and CDR2 is FYNNEI. The CDR3 has 15 residues. V was shortened by 5 bases and J by 9 bases, with 20 bases between the two germline ends.

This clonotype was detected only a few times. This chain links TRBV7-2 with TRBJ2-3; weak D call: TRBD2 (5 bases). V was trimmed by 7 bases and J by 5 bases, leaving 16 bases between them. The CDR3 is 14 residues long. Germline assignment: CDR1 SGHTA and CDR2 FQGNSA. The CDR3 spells CASIPAHSVDTQYF. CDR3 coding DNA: TGTGCCAGCATTCCAGCCCATAGCGTAGATACGCAGTATTTT.

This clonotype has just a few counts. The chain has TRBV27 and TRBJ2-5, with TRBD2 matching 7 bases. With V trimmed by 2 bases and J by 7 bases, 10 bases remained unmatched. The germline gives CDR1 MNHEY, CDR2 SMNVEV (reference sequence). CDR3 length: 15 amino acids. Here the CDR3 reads CASSLRLAGDGTQYF. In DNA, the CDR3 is TGTGCCAGCAGTTTAAGACTAGCCGGGGATGGGACCCAGTACTTC.

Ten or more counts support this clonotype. The CDR3: CASSGTGGGYGYTF. CDR3 coding DNA: TGTGCCAGCAGTGGGACAGGGGGCGGCTATGGCTACACCTTC. The rearrangement joins TRBV28 to TRBJ1-2; 12 positions match TRBD1. Trimming cost V 5 bases and J 4 bases; bases outside gene matches: 2. Per the germline V gene, CDR1 is MDHEN and CDR2 is SYDVKM. The length of the CDR3 is 14 residues.

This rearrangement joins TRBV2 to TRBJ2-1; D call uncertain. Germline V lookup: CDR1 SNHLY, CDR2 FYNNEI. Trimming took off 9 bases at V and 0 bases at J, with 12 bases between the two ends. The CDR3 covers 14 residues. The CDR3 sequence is CASAVESSYNEQFF. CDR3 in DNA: TGTGCCAGTGCTGTGGAGAGCTCCTACAATGAGCAGTTCTTC.

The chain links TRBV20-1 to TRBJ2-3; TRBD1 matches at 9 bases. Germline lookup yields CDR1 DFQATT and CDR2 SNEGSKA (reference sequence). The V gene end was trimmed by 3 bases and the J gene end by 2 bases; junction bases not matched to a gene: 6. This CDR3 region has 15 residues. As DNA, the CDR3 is TGCAGTGCTAGTGTGCGGACAGGGGTCACAGATACGCAGTATTTT. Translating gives CSASVRTGVTDTQYF.

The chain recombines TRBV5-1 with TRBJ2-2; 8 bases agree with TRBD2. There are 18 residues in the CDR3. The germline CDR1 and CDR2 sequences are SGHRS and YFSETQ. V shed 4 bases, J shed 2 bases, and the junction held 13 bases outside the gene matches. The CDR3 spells CASSGISKREINTGELFF. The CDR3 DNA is TGCGCCAGCAGCGGGATTTCAAAGCGGGAGATAAACACCGGGGAGCTGTTTTTT.

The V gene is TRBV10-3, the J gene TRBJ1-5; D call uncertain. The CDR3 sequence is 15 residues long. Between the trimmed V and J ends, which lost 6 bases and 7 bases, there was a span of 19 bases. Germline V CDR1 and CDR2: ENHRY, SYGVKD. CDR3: CAISQRPEAGQPQHF. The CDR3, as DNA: TGTGCCATCAGCCAGCGACCCGAGGCTGGACAGCCCCAGCATTTT.

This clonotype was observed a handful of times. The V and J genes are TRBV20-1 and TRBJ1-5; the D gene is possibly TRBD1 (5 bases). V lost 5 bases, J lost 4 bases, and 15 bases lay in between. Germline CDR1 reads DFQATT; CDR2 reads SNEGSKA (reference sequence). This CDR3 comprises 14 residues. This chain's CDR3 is CSAPLLGENQPQHF. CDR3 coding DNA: TGCAGTGCTCCATTATTGGGGGAGAATCAGCCCCAGCATTTT.

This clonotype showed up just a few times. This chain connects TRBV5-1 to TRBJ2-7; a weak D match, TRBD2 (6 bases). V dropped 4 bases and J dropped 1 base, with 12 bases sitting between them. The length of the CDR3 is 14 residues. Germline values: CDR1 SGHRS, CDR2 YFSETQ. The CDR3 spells CASSPRDGSYEQYF. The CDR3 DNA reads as TGCGCCAGCAGCCCGCGGGACGGTTCCTACGAGCAGTACTTC.